Presented here are 16 T cell receptor beta chains from one specimen sequenced in a study of cytomegalovirus exposure and HLA in healthy donors. Primers for the PCR totalled 60 Vbeta and 13 Jbeta. Sequenced by immunoSEQ multiplex PCR; TCRdb stores in-frame clones only, minus some. Of 120,000 or so clones detected, roughly 86% appear once; the ten largest clones hold less than 2%. Material for sequencing was PBMCs. The receptors were gathered from a middle-aged man in good health and CMV-seronegative.

V usage is TRBV5-1 and J usage is TRBJ1-4; D unresolved. Trimming cost V 0 bases and J 7 bases, with 7 bases left between them. CDR3 length: 13 amino acids. CDR1 is SGHRS, CDR2 YFSETQ, per germline. DNA of the CDR3: TGCGCCAGCAGCTTGGTTGCCGGTGAAAAACTGTTTTTT. This sequence encodes CASSLVAGEKLFF.

This clone is a singleton in its sample. The chain has TRBV19 and TRBJ1-5; tentatively, D is TRBD1 (6 bases). Looked up from germline, CDR1 is LNHDA and CDR2 is SQIVND (reference sequence). V shed 2 bases and J shed 7 bases, with 12 bases lying between them. The CDR3 runs 14 residues. The CDR3 coding sequence is TGTGCCAGTAGTATAAGGGACAACGGCCAGCCCCAGCATTTT. It yields the protein CASSIRDNGQPQHF.

V gene TRBV5-1 combines with J gene TRBJ1-4, with 7 positions matching TRBD1. The CDR3 totals 16 residues. Germline V gene data show CDR1 as SGHRS and CDR2 as YFSETQ. The trim removed 0 bases at V and 5 bases at J, leaving 7 bases unmatched. CDR3 DNA sequence: TGCGCCAGCAGCTTGGGGCCACAGGGGATCAATGAAAAACTGTTTTTT. This encodes CASSLGPQGINEKLFF.

The chain couples TRBV7-2 to TRBJ1-5; D perhaps matches TRBD1 (5 bases). This CDR3 is 15 amino acids long. Germline CDR1 is SGHTA and CDR2 is FQGNSA. V was pared by 0 bases and J by 3 bases, with 9 bases between. CDR3 coding DNA: TGTGCCAGCAGCTTAGCGCCACAGGCCAATCAGCCCCAGCATTTT. Encoded protein: CASSLAPQANQPQHF. The full variable domain, rest sourced from reference TRBV7-2 and TRBJ1-5, is GAGVSQSPSNKVTEKGKDVELRCDPISGHTALYWYRQSLGQGLEFLIYFQGNSAPDKSGLPSDRFSAERTGGSVSTLTIQRTQQEDSAVYLCASSLAPQANQPQHFGDGTRLSIL.

The table lists this clone with a count of one. The chain carries TRBV14 and TRBJ2-1; 9 nucleotides agree with TRBD2. The CDR3 contains 14 residues. V shed 4 bases, J shed 4 bases, and the junction held 2 bases outside the gene matches. Germline-derived CDR1 and CDR2 are SGHDN and FVKESK. CDR3 coding DNA: TGTGCCAGCAGCCCAAGCGGGGGGTACAATGAGCAGTTCTTC. Its protein product is CASSPSGGYNEQFF.

The chain couples TRBV5-4 to TRBJ1-1; 7 nucleotides agree with TRBD1. The V segment lost 4 bases and the J segment 4 bases; nucleotides outside the gene matches: 13. The CDR3 sequence is 16 residues long. The germline V gene encodes CDR1 SGHNT and CDR2 YYREEE (reference sequence). DNA of the CDR3: TGTGCCAGCAGCCCGAGCCCGGGGACAGTGAGCACTGAAGCTTTCTTT. This translates into CASSPSPGTVSTEAFF.

Concerning this clone itself: The junction differs from germline at one of its ends, possibly a read error. The chain uses TRBV6-6 and TRBJ2-3; 13 bases match TRBD2. Germline assignment: CDR1 MNHNY and CDR2 SVGAGI (reference sequence). There are 13 residues in the CDR3. This chain's CDR3 is CASSSGTSGEPDF. In DNA, the CDR3 is TGTGCCAGCAGTTCCGGGACTAGCGGGGAGCCTGATTTT.

The chain has TRBV6-5 and TRBJ2-3; 8 bases fit TRBD2. V lost 6 bases, J lost 0 bases, and 5 bases stayed unmatched. This CDR3 spans 15 amino acids. Germline V gene data show CDR1 as MNHEY and CDR2 as SVGAGI. Here the CDR3 reads CASRQGLASTDTQYF. Here the CDR3 DNA reads TGTGCCAGCAGACAAGGACTAGCCAGCACAGATACGCAGTATTTT.

V is TRBV30 and J is TRBJ1-2; 9 bases are a match to TRBD1. Germline CDR1 is GTSNPN and CDR2 is SVGIG (reference sequence). This CDR3 region has 12 residues. V gave up 3 bases and J gave up 8 bases; unmatched junction bases: 4. As DNA, the CDR3 is TGTGCCTGGAGCCACAGGGGGCAGGGCTACACCTTC. This gives the protein CAWSHRGQGYTF.

V usage is TRBV19 and J usage is TRBJ2-4, with TRBD2 matching 7 bases. This CDR3 comprises 15 residues. The germline V gene encodes CDR1 LNHDA and CDR2 SQIVND (reference sequence). The V gene end was trimmed by 5 bases and the J gene end by 0 bases; junction bases not matched to a gene: 4. CDR3 region: CASSPGGGAKNIQYF. The CDR3 DNA reads TGTGCCAGTAGTCCGGGCGGGGGAGCCAAAAACATTCAGTACTTC.

This rearrangement joins TRBV4-1 to TRBJ1-3, with unresolved D. The V end lost 0 bases, the J end lost 2 bases, and 8 bases lay between the germline ends. Looked up from germline, CDR1 is MGHRA and CDR2 is YSYEKL. The length of the CDR3 is 15 residues. CDR3 nucleotides: TGCGCCAGCAGCCAAGATCCAGGTCCTGGAAACACCATATATTTT. It translates to CASSQDPGPGNTIYF.

The V and J genes are TRBV28 and TRBJ2-7, with D uncertain. The ends were cut back, 1 base at V and 7 bases at J, with 11 bases in the middle. CDR3 length equals 13 residues. Germline V gene lookup returns CDR1 MDHEN and CDR2 SYDVKM. The CDR3 region has the DNA TGTGCCAGCAGTTTATTGGGCAGTATGGAGCAGTACTTC. Its translation: CASSLLGSMEQYF.

This rearrangement joins TRBV4-3 to TRBJ2-3; 8 bases fit TRBD2. Unmatched junction bases numbered 8, after V lost 0 bases and J lost 0 bases. The CDR3 covers 18 residues. Germline V lookup: CDR1 LGHNA, CDR2 YSLEER. DNA for the CDR3: TGCGCCAGCAGCCAAGATGCATCGGGGGGGCCGAGCACAGATACGCAGTATTTT. This translates into CASSQDASGGPSTDTQYF.

The chain employs TRBV7-6 and TRBJ2-5; 10 positions agree with TRBD1. V lost 4 bases to trimming and J lost 1 base; unmatched junction nucleotides: 15. Germline-derived CDR1 and CDR2 are SGHVS and FNYEAQ. This CDR3 contains 19 residues. The CDR3: CASSSNRDRGKGGQETQYF. As DNA, the CDR3 is TGTGCCAGCAGCTCAAACCGGGACAGGGGTAAAGGTGGCCAAGAGACCCAGTACTTC.

The chain is built from TRBV30 and TRBJ1-2, with D unclear. CDR1 is GTSNPN, CDR2 SVGIG, per germline (reference sequence). V dropped 0 bases and J dropped 8 bases, with 10 bases sitting between them. The CDR3 runs 12 residues. DNA for the CDR3: TGTGCCTGGAGTGTACGTACTTGGGGCTACACCTTC. Protein sequence: CAWSVRTWGYTF.

The chain links TRBV5-4 to TRBJ1-5; 9 positions match TRBD1. Trimming removed 4 bases from V and 7 bases from J; junction bases left unmatched: 6. CDR3 size: 14 residues. Germline V gene sequence: CDR1 SGHNT, CDR2 YYREEE (reference sequence). CDR3 nucleotides: TGTGCCAGCAGCCGGGACAGGGCTCGGCAGCCCCAGCATTTT. It codes for CASSRDRARQPQHF.